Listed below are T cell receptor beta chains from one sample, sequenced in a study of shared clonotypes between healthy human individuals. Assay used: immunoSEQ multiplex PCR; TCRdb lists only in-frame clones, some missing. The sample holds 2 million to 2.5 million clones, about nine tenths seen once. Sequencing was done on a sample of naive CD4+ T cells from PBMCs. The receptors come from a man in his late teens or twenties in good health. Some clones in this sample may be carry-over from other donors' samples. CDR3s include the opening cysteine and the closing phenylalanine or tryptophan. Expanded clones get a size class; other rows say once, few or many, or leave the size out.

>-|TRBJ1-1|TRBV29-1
CSVENWGTTEAFF
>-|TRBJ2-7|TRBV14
CASSQPGTSTEQYF
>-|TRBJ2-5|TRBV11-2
CASSPSGTHQETQYF
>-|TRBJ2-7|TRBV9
CASSAFPGTGTYEQYF
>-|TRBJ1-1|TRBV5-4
CASSLAGERRTEAFF
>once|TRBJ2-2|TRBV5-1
CASSLRASGSGELFF
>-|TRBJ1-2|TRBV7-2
CASTRAGTGGVYGYTF
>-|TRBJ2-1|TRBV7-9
CASSLAGRKNEQFF
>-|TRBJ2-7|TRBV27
CASSFRSGRPDEQYF
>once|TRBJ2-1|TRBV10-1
CASSTSGGYNEQFF
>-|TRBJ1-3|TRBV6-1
CASVTSGNTIYF
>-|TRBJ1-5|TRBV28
CASRTGDGHNQPQHF
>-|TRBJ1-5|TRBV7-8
CASSLARIPGNQPQHF
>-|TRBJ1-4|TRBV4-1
CASSTRGRNEKLFF
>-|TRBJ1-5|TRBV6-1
CASSGTLDQPQHF
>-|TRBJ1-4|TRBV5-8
CASSSVGQPSTLFF
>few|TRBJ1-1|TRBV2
CASSATGDTEAFF
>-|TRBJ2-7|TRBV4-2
CASSHAQGVSEQYF
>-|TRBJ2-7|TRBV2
CASSRGQYEQYF
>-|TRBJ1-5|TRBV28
CASSFGGGQGSNQPQHF
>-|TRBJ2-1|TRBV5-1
CASSLGPETHNEQFF
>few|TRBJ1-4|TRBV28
CASRPGQGGEKLFF
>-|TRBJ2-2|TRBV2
CASSGPSGNTGELFF
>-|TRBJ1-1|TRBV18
CASSPKGPLMNTEAFF
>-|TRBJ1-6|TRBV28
CATTGLRNSPLHF
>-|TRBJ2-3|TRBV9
CASSVGTDTQYF
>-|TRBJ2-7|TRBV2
CASRVDLTYEQYF
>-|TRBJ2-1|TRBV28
CASSSLRGGGWSEQFF
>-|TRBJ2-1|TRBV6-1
CASSEVRQGVNNEQFF
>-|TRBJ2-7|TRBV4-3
CASSETQGGPYEQYF
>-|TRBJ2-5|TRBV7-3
CASSSVGGSILYF
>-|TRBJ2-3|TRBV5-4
CASSPGQHRGDTQYF
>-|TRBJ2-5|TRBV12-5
CASGLAETQYF
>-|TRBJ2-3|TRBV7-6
CASSRSTDTQYF
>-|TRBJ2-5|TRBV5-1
CASSLGGLAGEETQYF
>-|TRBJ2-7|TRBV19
CASSKPGYYEQYF
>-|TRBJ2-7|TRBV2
CASRVVYEQYF
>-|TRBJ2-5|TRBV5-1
CASSLESGGAGETQYF
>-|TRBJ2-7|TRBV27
CASYSHGDTYEQYF
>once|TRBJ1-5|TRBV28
CASSLRAGAQPQHF